This record covers a single T cell receptor (beta chain). This clone has a handful of counts. Its antigen is not yet known. It has no much larger one-base neighbor in the sample; base qualities were not kept. Using immunoSEQ, frozen genomic DNA was subjected to high-throughput TCRbeta CDR3 sequencing, a process that included PCR amplification, mapping, bias correction and internal controls. The authors' pipeline ran thus. Productive rearrangements were kept, and unique TCRbeta sequences were defined by CDR3 nucleotide sequence plus V and J gene. For classification of a sequence as donor-reactive, at least 5-fold expansion in CFSE-low cells relative to unstimulated pre-transplant cells and a frequency of at least 0.01% were required. Minimum frequency thresholds were set for each subject on the basis of the unstimulated sample with the lowest template count, so that a detection power of at least 90% was ensured. Repertoire turnover was measured by Jensen-Shannon divergence between the top 1000 TCRbeta sequences post- and pre-transplant. Two-sided Fisher's exact tests were used to test for changes in how often donor-reactive sequences were detected. TCRdb carries this immuneACCESS record with in-frame sequences only. Its versions omit some clonotypes, under half of them owing to an unresolved V gene in the studies checked, with the rest unexplained. The V and J calls and the clone size are those of that table, but D and trimming were determined from the DNA. This sample lists tens of thousands of clones; around four fifths were detected once. The biggest ten clones account for approximately 2.1% of the sample.

The sample belongs to a study of T cell clones after liver transplantation (dated by TCRdb to between 2018 and 2020). In terms of the full investigation: ITN030ST, the source of the samples, was a randomized trial that attempted immunosuppression withdrawal within 2 years of liver transplantation. Donor-reactive T cell clones were identified by TCRbeta sequencing after a pre-transplant mixed lymphocyte reaction and then tracked in post-transplant blood. Third party-reactive TCRbeta sequences from pre-transplant MLRs were also identified as an antigen-independent comparator for donor-reactive sequences. Three of the eight recipients were HCV-positive; the others were transplanted for non-autoimmune, non-viral indications. No induction therapy was given to the subjects, and standard immunosuppression was administered until randomization at 12-24 months post-transplant. Tolerance was defined as complete immunosuppression withdrawal for at least one year with no rise in liver enzymes beyond twice the upper limit of normal. Blood samples were collected pre-transplant, then pre-randomization ahead of withdrawal, and finally post-randomization once withdrawal had either been completed or failed. Of the 8 liver transplant recipients making up the studied cohort, 3 were classified as tolerant and 5 as non-tolerant.

CDR1 and CDR2, looked up from the germline V gene, are SNHLY and FYNNEI. The CDR3 has 13 amino acids, counting the end cysteine and phenylalanine. Here the CDR3 DNA is all that survives: 39 bases in frame from base 1. V was cut back by 8 bases and J by 7 bases, leaving a gap of 15 bases between them. Here is what the overall study found, with its caveats: When repertoire turnover was accounted for, significantly reduced detection of donor-reactive sequences was found in 7 of 8 subjects for CD4 and in 8 of 8 subjects for CD8. Conclusions were preliminary, limited by small, heterogeneous patient numbers and non-standardized post-transplant time points. Because allograft tissue specimens were not available, migration of donor-reactive T cells into the graft, rather than deletion, may have occurred. Low numbers of available donor cells limited the measurable donor-reactive repertoire in two subjects. Circulating donor-reactive CD4 TCRbeta sequences fell significantly post-transplant in 5 of 8 subjects, irrespective of tolerance or HCV status. Donor-reactive sequences declined more than third party-reactive ones, suggesting partial antigen-specific deletion unrelated to withdrawal success.

Unstimulated PBMCs, after thawing, were stained for CD3, CD4 and CD8 and then FACS-sorted into CD3+CD4+ and CD3+CD8+ populations. Randomization to immunosuppression withdrawal applied to every one of the 8 studied subjects. The Qiagen DNeasy Blood and Tissue Kit was used for genomic DNA isolation. The clonotype was recovered from a human patient who received a liver transplant. After a transplant, the graft donor may have provided part of the T cells. This specimen was CD4+ T cells from blood, taken less than 50 months after liver transplant. The chain links TRBV2 with TRBJ2-1; the D segment cannot be called with confidence. The DNA is TGTGCCAGCGAACTGGGGATGAGGAATGAGCAGTTCTTC. Translated, this is CASELGMRNEQFF.